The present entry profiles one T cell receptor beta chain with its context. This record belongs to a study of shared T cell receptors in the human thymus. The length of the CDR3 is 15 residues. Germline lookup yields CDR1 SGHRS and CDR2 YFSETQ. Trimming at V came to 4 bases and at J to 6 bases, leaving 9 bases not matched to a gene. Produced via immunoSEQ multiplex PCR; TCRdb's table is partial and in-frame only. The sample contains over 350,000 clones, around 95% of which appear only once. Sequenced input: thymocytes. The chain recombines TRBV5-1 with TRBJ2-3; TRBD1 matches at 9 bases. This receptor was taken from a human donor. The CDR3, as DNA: TGCGCCAGCAGCCCCCGGGACAGGGCCCTGGATACGCAGTATTTT. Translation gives CASSPRDRALDTQYF.